This T cell receptor (beta chain) appears in the sequencing data of a study of long-term antiretroviral therapy in people with HIV. The V end lost 5 bases, the J end lost 9 bases, and 11 bases lay between the germline ends. Germline values: CDR1 MNHNY, CDR2 SVGAGI (reference sequence). This CDR3 contains 12 residues. Concerning this clone itself: The antigen is undetermined.

The run of the v3.0 immunoSEQ assay was at survey level. It was about 40,000-55,000 T-cell genomes per sample that sequencing targeted. The protocol was immunoSEQ multiplex PCR, while the TCRdb copy is restricted to in-frame clones and leaves out a portion. The sample holds about 35,000 clones, under 85% seen once. Overall study findings and caveats: With ART, diversity went up but was still lower than in transplant donor controls.

The receptor was isolated from a man in his forties or fifties with HIV. Sample: unsorted PBMCs, taken 3 years after starting antiretroviral therapy. The chain uses TRBV6-6 and TRBJ2-1; D perhaps matches TRBD2 (6 bases). As DNA, the CDR3 is TGTGCCAGCAGTGTTCGGGAGTTTGAGCAGTTCTTC. The encoded protein is CASSVREFEQFF.